The rows below give T cell receptor beta chains drawn from one sample of a study of OX40 agonist ivuxolimab in advanced cancers. Sequencing used immunoSEQ multiplex PCR; TCRdb keeps in-frame clones, though not all of them. The sample lists approximately 10,000 clones, approximately 87% seen once, with more than 10% in the top ten. Sequencing was performed on CD4+ or CD8+ T cells sorted from blood, taken in a trial of the OX40 agonist ivuxolimab. These receptors came from an adult with an advanced solid tumor such as melanoma, head and neck, liver or kidney cancer. The CDR3 runs from the conserved cysteine through the conserved F or W.

j_gene,v_gene,CDR3aa
TRBJ1-3,TRBV5-1,CASSLSSGNTIYF
TRBJ1-5,TRBV4-1,CASSQKLGQGISNQPQHF
TRBJ2-7,TRBV6-5,CASSQGQGIYEQYF
TRBJ1-5,TRBV19,CASSNQGPNQPQHF
TRBJ2-5,TRBV14,CASSPEGYRQETQYF
TRBJ1-1,TRBV19,CASSSGTGVNTEAFF
TRBJ1-1,TRBV19,CASSIGATEAFF
TRBJ2-7,TRBV19,CASTGVSTYEQYF
TRBJ2-1,TRBV15,CATSKDRALRNEQFF
TRBJ1-5,TRBV7-9,CASSATGEQPQHF
TRBJ2-3,TRBV5-5,CASSGDYNTDTQYF
TRBJ2-7,TRBV5-4,CASSVGDGPYEQYF
TRBJ2-7,TRBV7-9,CASSLQQGYYEQYF
TRBJ2-7,TRBV6-5,CASSTTAGGHEQYF
TRBJ1-6,TRBV7-6,CASSPGGASSPLHF
TRBJ1-5,TRBV19,CASSIDGQYSNQPQHF
TRBJ2-7,TRBV4-1,CASSQAAGQSYEQYF
TRBJ2-3,TRBV7-9,CASSENLAGASDTQYF
TRBJ2-3,TRBV9,CASSGGPLAGGRADTQYF
TRBJ1-2,TRBV19,CASTPGGYGYTF
TRBJ2-7,TRBV9,CASSAESGEQYF
TRBJ2-3,TRBV27,CASSPIPDTQYF
TRBJ1-2,TRBV11-2,CASSTRDRGQLYGYTF
TRBJ2-7,TRBV11-1,CASSLVGGVEQYF
TRBJ1-4,TRBV6-6,CASGHRGPYEKLFF
TRBJ2-2,TRBV7-7,CASSLTAGWELFF
TRBJ1-5,TRBV19,CASSKGQPQHF
TRBJ1-4,TRBV9,CASSVDGTDNEKLFF
TRBJ2-7,TRBV5-5,CASSLERNTYEQYF
TRBJ2-3,TRBV7-6,CASSSGTGETSTDTQYF
TRBJ1-5,TRBV19,CASSEQENSNQPQHF
TRBJ1-5,TRBV5-6,CASSLSQGYVNQPQHF
TRBJ2-7,TRBV19,CASSIGTGVTYEQYF
TRBJ2-7,TRBV2,CASSVTGETYEQYF
TRBJ2-1,TRBV13,CATRLAGGYNEQFF
TRBJ1-5,TRBV27,CASSLLQSSAQHF
TRBJ2-3,TRBV18,CASSPLGGTSTDTQYF
TRBJ2-1,TRBV2,CASSGAEQFF
TRBJ1-6,TRBV7-9,CASSSTGSPGSPLHF
TRBJ2-7,TRBV6-5,CASSYFQSYEQYF
TRBJ2-3,TRBV21-1,CASSKAQGQGTDTQYF
TRBJ2-1,TRBV12-5,CASGPPGVQQFF
TRBJ2-1,TRBV5-1,CASSLYKNHEQFF
TRBJ2-2,TRBV15,CATSPQIYNTGELFF
TRBJ2-5,TRBV7-3,CASSLLGPETQYF
TRBJ1-5,TRBV6-9,CASRRLDNGQPQHF
TRBJ1-5,TRBV23-1,CASSHGTGNGQPQHF
TRBJ1-3,TRBV5-6,CASSLEGIGNTIYF
TRBJ2-5,TRBV5-6,CASRVGGGALETQYF
TRBJ1-3,TRBV11-2,CASSFRPVETIYF
TRBJ2-3,TRBV5-4,CASSGPTSGGAVDTQYF
TRBJ2-7,TRBV5-5,CASSLYAIQGADEQYF
TRBJ2-1,TRBV29-1,CSVDDRTGVNEQFF